This paragraph covers one T cell receptor beta chain sequence. Its antigen is still unknown. The CDR3 is 11 amino acids. V lost 6 bases and J lost 7, with 7 bases in between. This specimen belongs to a study of CD8+CD57+ T cells in acquired aplastic anemia. As for the study in general: The mean DNA yield obtained from sorted CD4+ and CD8+ cells came to approximately 3.2 ug.

Genomic DNA constituted the template upon which TCR beta VDJ and CDR3 profiling was performed. In TCRdb, the reads were re-called with MiXCR into one record per CDR3 protein. The repertoire includes approximately 270,000 distinct CDR3 sequences, around 60% of them detected once, and 6.5% to 10% sits in the top ten. Findings and caveats of the study: CD8+ Simpson's diversity showed no significant patient-control difference. Sharing between patients and controls was observed for some 27 CD8+ CDR3 sequences.

This sequence joins TRBV12-3 or TRBV12-4 and TRBJ2-1; D is unclear. The source is a human donor with severe aplastic anemia or a healthy control (not recorded which). Sequencing was done on a sample of sorted CD4+, CD8+, or CD8+CD57+ T cells (not recorded which) from PBMCs. CDR3 amino acids: CASSPLNEQFF. The CDR3 nucleotides read TGTGCCAGCAGCCCATTAAATGAGCAGTTCTTC.